The present T cell receptor (beta chain) was sequenced within a study of blood T cells in healthy people across ages. Study-level points and caveats: No one knew whether donors had CMV, which possibly confounded expanded clonotype changes.

From germline, CDR1 is SEHNR and CDR2 FQNEAQ (reference sequence). Losses at the gene ends were 5 bases for V and 3 bases for J; bases not matched to a gene: 12. The CDR3 spans 16 residues. A sample-barcoded 5' primer and a J-beta primer mix were used in a second PCR of roughly 7 to 12 cycles. The study obtained at least 2.5 million CDR3-containing paired-end reads from every sample. Via MiXCR, TCRdb re-called the 5' RACE reads, giving one row per CDR3 protein. Of 1.5 million to 2 million distinct CDR3 sequences in the sample, around 50% are singletons; the top ten hold approximately 2.1%. Of note for this clonotype: Its antigen is not known.

RNA extraction gave at least 5.5 micrograms of total RNA per sample. The receptor's source is a woman aged 40-49 years in good health. The gene calls are TRBV7-9 and TRBJ2-5; TRBD2 matches at 7 bases. Sequenced input: blood. CDR3 residues: CASSPFSTSREETQYF. The CDR3, as DNA: TGTGCCAGCAGCCCGTTTTCGACTAGCCGAGAAGAGACCCAGTACTTC.